These 18 T cell receptor beta chains share one sample of origin, sequenced in a study of cytomegalovirus exposure and HLA in healthy donors. TCRdb's table, derived via immunoSEQ multiplex PCR, lists solely in-frame clones and lacks some. The repertoire has 110,000 to 150,000 clones, 86% of them found once; the top ten carry just under 3%. Input material: PBMCs. The receptors originated from a man younger than 35 in good health and CMV-seronegative.

This chain uses TRBV5-8 with TRBJ2-7; D is unclear. V lost 0 bases and J lost 0, with 7 bases in between. The CDR3 extends over 14 amino acids. Germline V CDR1 and CDR2: SGHTS, YDEGEE. DNA of the CDR3: TGTGCCAGCAGCTTGGGCGGCTCCTCCTACGAGCAGTACTTC. Translated: CASSLGGSSYEQYF.

This chain connects TRBV5-1 to TRBJ1-4; tentatively, D is TRBD1 (6 bases). This CDR3 has 16 amino acids. The V gene's germline CDR1 is SGHRS and CDR2 YFSETQ. Trimming shortened V by 5 bases and J by 0 bases, and 14 bases separated the two germline ends. Written as DNA, the CDR3 is TGCGCCAGCAGAGAACAGGGAGCTTCAACTAATGAAAAACTGTTTTTT. It is translated as CASREQGASTNEKLFF. The full variable domain, with the rest looked up from reference TRBV5-1 and TRBJ1-4, is KAGVTQTPRYLIKTRGQQVTLSCSPISGHRSVSWYQQTPGQGLQFLFEYFSETQRNKGNFPGRFSGRQFSNSRSEMNVSTLELGDSALYLCASREQGASTNEKLFFGSGTQLSVL.

The chain is built from TRBV29-1 and TRBJ2-1, with D unclear. The V end lost 1 base, the J end lost 10 bases, and 8 bases lay between the germline ends. Germline assignment: CDR1 SQVTM and CDR2 ANQGSEA. The CDR3 has 11 residues. CDR3 nucleotides: TGCAGCGTTGAAGGAAGCAGGGAGCAGTTCTTC. The encoded protein is CSVEGSREQFF.

The chain joins TRBV2 to TRBJ2-7; a possible D gene is TRBD2 (5 bases). V was clipped by 2 bases and J by 6 bases, with 14 bases between them. The CDR3 runs 14 residues. CDR1 is SNHLY, CDR2 FYNNEI, per germline. For the CDR3, the DNA is TGTGCCAGCAGTGAATGGCGGCCCCGGGGCGAGCAGTACTTC. Translation: CASSEWRPRGEQYF.

The chain links TRBV6-1 to TRBJ2-7; D gene unclear. The CDR3 loop spans 11 amino acids. V lost 11 bases and J 3 bases, leaving 11 bases between the germline ends. Germline loops: CDR1 MNHNS, CDR2 SASEGT. The CDR3 spells CAAVSFYEQYF. CDR3 in DNA: TGTGCCGCGGTTAGTTTCTACGAGCAGTACTTC.

The chain is built from TRBV7-9 and TRBJ2-1; D is possibly TRBD2 (5 bases). This CDR3 contains 15 residues. CDR1 and CDR2 from the germline V gene are SEHNR and FQNEAQ (reference sequence). Trimming shortened V by 7 bases and J by 8 bases, and 21 bases separated the two germline ends. The CDR3 region is CASNKYSEGGYEQFF. CDR3 nucleotides: TGTGCCAGCAATAAATACTCTGAGGGCGGCTATGAGCAGTTCTTC. Complete variable domain (other parts from reference TRBV7-9 and TRBJ2-1): DTGVSQNPRHKITKRGQNVTFRCDPISEHNRLYWYRQTLGQGPEFLTYFQNEAQLEKSRLLSDRFSAERPKGSFSTLEIQRTEQGDSAMYLCASNKYSEGGYEQFFGPGTRLTVL.

This chain joins TRBV4-2 and TRBJ1-6, with D tentatively TRBD1 (6 bases). Trimming removed 4 bases from V and 0 bases from J, with 13 bases in between. CDR1 and CDR2 (germline): LGHNA, YNFKEQ. This CDR3 comprises 17 residues. The DNA for the CDR3 is TGTGCCAGCAGCCCAACAGGGCGAGGCTCCTATAATTCACCCCTCCACTTT. Translating gives CASSPTGRGSYNSPLHF.

The chain carries TRBV2 and TRBJ1-3, with 8 bases fitting TRBD1. This CDR3 has 15 residues. The V gene's germline CDR1 is SNHLY and CDR2 FYNNEI. Unmatched junction bases numbered 10, after V lost 4 bases and J lost 8 bases. CDR3 sequence reads: CASSGRQGHVDTIYF. DNA for the CDR3: TGTGCCAGCAGTGGGCGACAGGGGCACGTAGACACCATATATTTT.

The gene calls are TRBV2 and TRBJ2-7; TRBD2 agrees at 7 bases. After removal of 6 bases from V and 3 bases from J, the junction contained 2 bases not matched to a gene. In germline, CDR1 is SNHLY, CDR2 FYNNEI. The CDR3 length is 12 residues. CDR3 DNA: TGTGCCAGCAGCACTAGCGTCTACGAGCAGTACTTC. Its protein is CASSTSVYEQYF.

The chain is built from TRBV7-2 and TRBJ1-6; TRBD1 is a possible D gene (6 bases). Per germline, CDR1 SGHTA and CDR2 FQGNSA. Trimming pared 4 bases from V and 9 bases from J, leaving 19 bases between. The CDR3 runs to 16 residues. In nucleotides, the CDR3 is TGTGCCAGCAGCTCCGGACATGGGGGCGGGAGTTCACCCCTCCACTTT. Amino acids: CASSSGHGGGSSPLHF.

The genes are TRBV19 and TRBJ1-4; tentatively, D is TRBD1 (6 bases). V lost 5 bases and J lost 8, with 18 bases in between. Germline lookup yields CDR1 LNHDA and CDR2 SQIVND (reference sequence). The CDR3 is 15 residues long. The chain's CDR3 is CASSSDSRLGEKLFF. CDR3 nucleotide sequence: TGTGCCAGTAGTTCGGACAGCCGGCTGGGAGAAAAACTGTTTTTT.

The J gene is TRBJ2-1, the V gene TRBV5-4; perhaps TRBD1 as D (5 bases). The CDR3 is made up of 14 amino acids. The V end was cut by 2 bases, the J end by 1 base, with 7 bases between. Germline V gene sequence: CDR1 SGHNT, CDR2 YYREEE (reference sequence). The CDR3 region is CASSFKGSYNEQFF. The CDR3 bases are TGTGCCAGCAGCTTCAAGGGGTCCTACAATGAGCAGTTCTTC.

The CDR3 nucleotides are TGTGCCAGCAGCCCTCTCGGGGGAGAAGAGACCCAGTACTTC. It specifies CASSPLGGEETQYF. This sequence joins TRBV11-3 and TRBJ2-5, with D maybe TRBD2 (6 bases). Germline loops: CDR1 SGHNT, CDR2 YENEEA. The germline V and J ends were trimmed by 5 bases and 3 bases, with 13 bases remaining between them. The CDR3 extends over 14 amino acids.

This clone was picked up a small number of times. V is TRBV2 and J is TRBJ2-7; D might be TRBD2 (5 bases). V was pared by 10 bases and J by 3 bases, with 13 bases between. Germline loops: CDR1 SNHLY, CDR2 FYNNEI. The CDR3 sequence is 12 residues long. The CDR3 DNA is TGTGCCACCAGGACTGAAGACTACGAGCAGTACTTC. Residues: CATRTEDYEQYF.

The chain combines TRBV7-9 with TRBJ2-7; tentative D call: TRBD2 (5 bases). In germline, CDR1 is SEHNR, CDR2 FQNEAQ (reference sequence). The CDR3 totals 14 residues. V was pared by 4 bases and J by 7 bases, with 17 bases between. The CDR3 here is CASSSPEGATEQYF. The CDR3 DNA reads as TGTGCCAGCAGCTCCCCAGAGGGCGCCACTGAGCAGTACTTC.

The CDR3 coding sequence is TGTGCCAGTAGTAGGGACAGTCAGAATGAAAAACTGTTTTTT. Translation gives CASSRDSQNEKLFF. The chain couples TRBV19 to TRBJ1-4; 7 nucleotides align to TRBD1. The CDR3 is made up of 14 amino acids. Germline trimming cut 4 bases from V and 5 bases from J; bases unmatched to any gene: 4. CDR1 is LNHDA, CDR2 SQIVND, per germline (reference sequence).

V usage is TRBV11-2 and J usage is TRBJ2-7, with 8 nucleotides matching TRBD1. The CDR3 covers 14 residues. V dropped 5 bases and J dropped 3; count of bases not matched to a gene: 6. Germline loops: CDR1 SGHAT, CDR2 FQNNGV. The CDR3 region is CASSVQGVLYEQYF. Written as DNA, the CDR3 is TGTGCCAGCAGCGTACAGGGGGTGCTCTACGAGCAGTACTTC.

The V gene is TRBV11-2, the J gene TRBJ2-3, with TRBD1 matching over 7 bases. The germline V gene has CDR1 SGHAT and CDR2 FQNNGV. The J segment lost 2 bases and the V segment lost 5 bases, leaving 10 bases of the junction unmatched. The CDR3 has 16 residues. The CDR3 bases are TGTGCCAGCAGCCCCGTAAGGGGGCGCGCCACAGATACGCAGTATTTT. Protein product: CASSPVRGRATDTQYF.